This record concerns one TCR beta chain sequence. No antigen is known for it. The same CDR3 can be traced to other DNA sequences in this sample. The PCR made use of 60 Vbeta and 13 Jbeta primers. Some clones are missing from TCRdb's copy, which holds only in-frame ones; the method was immunoSEQ multiplex PCR. The sample contains fewer than 150,000 clones, under 80% of which appear only once. This specimen belongs to a study of cytomegalovirus exposure and HLA in healthy donors. Findings of the study overall: Common viral pathogens (according to a later analysis) appeared linked to several of the most significant clusters. An assumption of roughly uniform sequencing depth across donors underlay the presence/absence analyses.

The length of the CDR3 is 13 residues. V dropped 3 bases and J dropped 4 bases, with 6 bases sitting between them. CDR1 and CDR2 (germline): WNHNN, SYGVQD (reference sequence). This clonotype was sampled from a man aged 55 to 70 in good health and CMV-seropositive. The source material was PBMCs. This chain uses TRBV10-1 with TRBJ2-2; possibly TRBD1 for D (6 bases). Written as DNA, the CDR3 is TGCGCCAGCAGTGACAGGGGCACCGGGGAGCTGTTTTTT. Translated, it gives CASSDRGTGELFF.